This is a list of T cell receptor beta chains from one sample in a study of blood T cell repertoires in COVID-19. TCRdb keeps only in-frame clones here, not all; method: immunoSEQ multiplex PCR. The table shows 230,000 or so clones, with around 84% occurring only once. Sample: peripheral blood. All receptors derive from a man aged 40-49 years who had recovered from COVID-19. Each CDR3 is given with its conserved first and last residue. D genes are given only for firm matches. Expanded clones get a size class; other rows say once, few or many, or leave the size out.

J: TRBJ1-1
V: TRBV2
size: few
length: 13
D: TRBD1
CDR3: CASRGQPNTEAFF
DNA: TGTGCCAGCAGGGGACAGCCGAACACTGAAGCTTTCTTT

J: TRBJ2-3
V: TRBV23-1
size: NA
length: 17
D: NA
CDR3: CASSQPKKPLRGDTQYF
DNA: TGCGCCAGCAGTCAACCGAAGAAGCCGCTTCGAGGAGATACGCAGTATTTT

J: TRBJ2-6
V: TRBV3-1/TRBV3-2
size: few
length: 13
D: NA
CDR3: CASSHQGANVLTF
DNA: TGTGCCAGCAGCCACCAGGGGGCCAACGTCCTGACTTTC

J: TRBJ1-2
V: TRBV28
size: NA
length: 14
D: TRBD1
CDR3: CASSSEGRGNGYTF
DNA: TGTGCCAGCAGTTCCGAGGGCAGGGGGAATGGCTACACCTTC

J: TRBJ2-1
V: TRBV2
size: once
length: 15
D: NA
CDR3: CASSVPRQSYNEQFF
DNA: TGTGCCAGCAGTGTCCCCAGACAATCCTACAATGAGCAGTTCTTC

J: TRBJ2-7
V: TRBV7-8
size: many
length: 12
D: NA
CDR3: CASSSDLYEQYF
DNA: TGTGCCAGCAGCTCGGACTTGTACGAGCAGTACTTC

J: TRBJ1-4
V: TRBV18
size: once
length: 16
D: NA
CDR3: CASSPLGQATNEKLFF
DNA: TGTGCCAGCTCACCCCTCGGACAAGCAACTAATGAAAAACTGTTTTTT

J: TRBJ1-2
V: TRBV24-1
size: NA
length: 15
D: TRBD1
CDR3: CATLTSRDRGYGYTF
DNA: TGTGCCACCCTGACCTCCCGGGACAGGGGCTATGGCTACACCTTC

J: TRBJ2-1
V: TRBV5-1
size: NA
length: 14
D: NA
CDR3: CASSLGGGTGEQFF
DNA: TGCGCCAGCAGCTTGGGTGGGGGCACTGGTGAGCAGTTCTTC

J: TRBJ1-4
V: TRBV5-1
size: NA
length: 15
D: TRBD1
CDR3: CASSLLDRANEKLFF
DNA: TGCGCCAGCAGCTTGCTGGACAGGGCTAATGAAAAACTGTTTTTT

J: TRBJ1-6
V: TRBV7-2
size: NA
length: 16
D: TRBD1
CDR3: CASSFRGQAYNSPLHF
DNA: TGTGCCAGCAGCTTTAGGGGACAGGCATATAATTCACCCCTCCACTTT

J: TRBJ2-7
V: TRBV19
size: NA
length: 12
D: NA
CDR3: CASSLRGYEQYF
DNA: TGTGCCAGTTCCCTGCGCGGTTACGAGCAGTACTTC

J: TRBJ1-5
V: TRBV6-6
size: NA
length: 17
D: NA
CDR3: CASSPYRTGASNQPQHF
DNA: TGTGCCAGCAGTCCATATCGCACAGGCGCGAGCAATCAGCCCCAGCATTTT

J: TRBJ2-1
V: TRBV5-5
size: NA
length: 14
D: TRBD2
CDR3: CASRTTSSYGEQFF
DNA: TGTGCCAGCAGAACGACTAGCTCCTACGGTGAGCAGTTCTTC

J: TRBJ2-3
V: TRBV9
size: NA
length: 11
D: NA
CDR3: CASGSLDTQYF
DNA: TGTGCCAGCGGGAGCTTAGATACGCAGTATTTT

J: TRBJ1-1
V: TRBV11-3
size: NA
length: 14
D: TRBD1
CDR3: CASSLGRGATEAFF
DNA: TGTGCCAGCAGCTTAGGCAGGGGGGCCACTGAAGCTTTCTTT

J: TRBJ1-6
V: TRBV7-2
size: NA
length: 15
D: TRBD1
CDR3: CASSNQGQLNSPLHF
DNA: TGTGCCAGCAGCAACCAGGGACAGCTTAATTCACCCCTCCACTTT

J: TRBJ1-1
V: TRBV5-8
size: NA
length: 14
D: NA
CDR3: CASSRTVSNTEAFF
DNA: TGTGCCAGCAGCCGGACAGTCTCGAACACTGAAGCTTTCTTT

J: TRBJ2-2
V: TRBV4-2
size: NA
length: 15
D: NA
CDR3: CASSLLGGHGGELFF
DNA: TGTGCCAGCAGCCTACTGGGGGGGCATGGCGGGGAGCTGTTTTTT

J: TRBJ2-2
V: TRBV13
size: NA
length: 15
D: TRBD2
CDR3: CASSLIGRTTGELFF
DNA: TGTGCCAGCAGCTTGATCGGGAGGACCACCGGGGAGCTGTTTTTT

J: TRBJ2-3
V: TRBV18
size: NA
length: 17
D: TRBD2
CDR3: CASSPQTSGSRTDTQYF
DNA: TGTGCCAGCTCACCACAAACTAGCGGGAGCCGCACAGATACGCAGTATTTT

J: TRBJ1-5
V: TRBV15
size: once
length: 16
D: TRBD1
CDR3: CATTRRQGLSNQPQHF
DNA: TGTGCCACCACCCGGAGACAGGGGTTAAGCAATCAGCCCCAGCATTTT

J: TRBJ2-2
V: TRBV10-1
size: NA
length: 14
D: TRBD1
CDR3: CASSWTGATGELFF
DNA: TGCGCCAGCAGCTGGACAGGGGCCACCGGGGAGCTGTTTTTT

J: TRBJ2-2
V: TRBV18
size: NA
length: 13
D: NA
CDR3: CASSQTNTGELFF
DNA: TGTGCCAGTTCTCAGACGAACACCGGGGAGCTGTTTTTT

J: TRBJ1-1
V: TRBV12-3/TRBV12-4
size: NA
length: 13
D: NA
CDR3: CASSFQGGNEAFF
DNA: TGTGCCAGCAGCTTTCAAGGGGGTAATGAAGCTTTCTTT